One and the same sample provided the 28 T cell receptor beta chains below, sequenced in a study of shared clonotypes between healthy human individuals. Only in-frame clones appear in the TCRdb table, and some are missing; sequencing was by immunoSEQ multiplex PCR. Of over a million clones detected, approximately 98.5% appear once; the ten largest clones hold under 0.45%. Sequencing was performed on naive CD4+ T cells sorted from blood. Subset indicated: CD45RA+ positively selected. The receptors derive from a man between 25 and 39 years old in good health.

The chain links TRBV18 to TRBJ2-4; D tentatively fits TRBD1 or TRBD2 (6 bases each). There are 13 residues in the CDR3. From germline, CDR1 is KGHSH and CDR2 LQKENI. Trimming left V 3 bases short and J 7 bases short, with 10 bases between. The CDR3 DNA is TGTGCCAGCTCACCTTCGGGGGCGAACATTCAGTACTTC. It encodes CASSPSGANIQYF.

The J gene is TRBJ2-2, the V gene TRBV5-4, with 7 bases fitting TRBD1. Germline loops: CDR1 SGHNT, CDR2 YYREEE (reference sequence). J was trimmed by 7 bases and V by 4 bases; bases with no gene match: 7. This CDR3 has 14 residues. The CDR3, as DNA: TGTGCCAGCAGCCGGCAGGCAGGGGGCGGGGAGCTGTTTTTT. Translation: CASSRQAGGGELFF.

The V and J genes are TRBV28 and TRBJ1-2; perhaps TRBD1 as D (6 bases). The CDR3 is made up of 12 amino acids. Germline assignment: CDR1 MDHEN and CDR2 SYDVKM. The V and J ends lost 4 bases and 7 bases respectively, with 10 bases between them. The DNA for the CDR3 is TGTGCCAGCAGTTCCCCAGGGGTTGGCTACACCTTC. Its translation is CASSSPGVGYTF.

This chain connects TRBV5-6 to TRBJ2-3; 12 nucleotides match TRBD2. J lost 0 bases, V lost 0 bases, and 5 bases had no gene match. The CDR3 loop spans 18 amino acids. From germline, CDR1 is SGHDT and CDR2 YYEEEE. This CDR3 is CASSLGLAGAPSTDTQYF. The CDR3 DNA sequence: TGTGCCAGCAGCTTGGGACTAGCGGGAGCCCCTAGCACAGATACGCAGTATTTT.

The chain joins TRBV7-2 to TRBJ1-1; D may be TRBD1 (6 bases). This CDR3 region has 16 residues. CDR1 is SGHTA, CDR2 FQGNSA, per germline. V was trimmed by 1 base and J by 4 bases, leaving 16 bases between them. CDR3 amino acids: CASSLVSTGRGTEAFF. CDR3 nucleotides: TGTGCCAGCAGCTTAGTGTCCACAGGGAGGGGCACTGAAGCTTTCTTT.

The chain joins TRBV7-9 to TRBJ2-5; D tentatively fits TRBD1 or TRBD2 (5 bases each). Germline V lookup: CDR1 SEHNR, CDR2 FQNEAQ (reference sequence). V dropped 9 bases and J dropped 5 bases, with 16 bases sitting between them. The length of the CDR3 is 13 residues. DNA of the CDR3: TGTGCCAGGGGGGTGGCAGGCTTGGAGACCCAGTACTTC. This gives the protein CARGVAGLETQYF.

This clone was counted once. The V and J genes are TRBV6-5 and TRBJ2-7; 8 bases agree with TRBD1. The CDR3 is 14 residues long. CDR1 is MNHEY and CDR2 is SVGAGI in the germline V gene. J lost 3 bases, V lost 6 bases, and 7 bases had no gene match. The CDR3: CASRLGQGRYEQYF. The CDR3 DNA sequence: TGTGCCAGCAGGCTCGGACAGGGTCGCTACGAGCAGTACTTC.

The chain has TRBV11-3 and TRBJ2-4, with 8 bases identical to TRBD2. Germline V gives CDR1 SGHNT, CDR2 YENEEA. This CDR3 has 14 amino acids. V trimming: 5 bases; J trimming: 6 bases; junction bases outside the gene matches: 6. In DNA form, the CDR3 reads TGTGCCAGCAGCCCTCGGGAGGGCTCAAACATTCAGTACTTC. Translating gives CASSPREGSNIQYF.

On this clone: Other nucleotide sequences in the sample specify the same CDR3. The J gene is TRBJ2-7, the V gene TRBV18; D is undetermined. The germline V and J ends were trimmed by 2 bases and 5 bases, with 10 bases remaining between them. From germline, CDR1 is KGHSH and CDR2 LQKENI. CDR3 length equals 13 residues. This CDR3 reads CASSPGVADEQYF. In DNA, the CDR3 is TGTGCCAGCTCACCAGGGGTAGCCGACGAGCAGTACTTC.

The CDR3 spells CASTETGAVNQPQHF. The CDR3, as DNA: TGTGCCAGTACCGAGACAGGGGCCGTCAATCAGCCCCAGCATTTT. V gene TRBV19 combines with J gene TRBJ1-5; 8 nucleotides line up with TRBD1. CDR3 size: 15 residues. V dropped 7 bases and J dropped 3; count of bases not matched to a gene: 8. Germline V gene lookup returns CDR1 LNHDA and CDR2 SQIVND (reference sequence). Together with reference TRBV19 and TRBJ1-5, the CDR3 gives the full variable domain: DGGITQSPKYLFRKEGQNVTLSCEQNLNHDAMYWYRQDPGQGLRLIYYSQIVNDFQKGDIAEGYSVSREKKESFPLTVTSAQKNPTAFYLCASTETGAVNQPQHFGDGTRLSIL.

The rearrangement uses TRBV6-6 and TRBJ2-1; a possible D gene is TRBD1 (7 bases). The CDR3 is 13 residues long. Germline V gives CDR1 MNHNY, CDR2 SVGAGI (reference sequence). V lost 11 bases and J lost 7, with 18 bases in between. The CDR3 region has the DNA TGTGCCGCCCAGGCGCAGGGGGGAAATGAGCAGTTCTTC. Encoded protein: CAAQAQGGNEQFF.

The rearrangement joins TRBV7-9 to TRBJ2-1; D unresolved. V shed 5 bases and J shed 10 bases, with 12 bases lying between them. CDR3 length: 12 residues. Germline V gene sequence: CDR1 SEHNR, CDR2 FQNEAQ (reference sequence). The CDR3 protein is CASSLLIKEQFF. The CDR3, as DNA: TGTGCCAGCAGCCTCCTGATCAAAGAGCAGTTCTTC.

The DNA of the CDR3 is TGTGCCTGGAGTGTACTGGGGGGTGGCAATCAGCCCCAGCATTTT. Translated, it gives CAWSVLGGGNQPQHF. The V call is TRBV30, the J call TRBJ1-5, with D perhaps TRBD1 (5 bases). There are 15 residues in the CDR3. V was shortened by 0 bases and J by 2 bases, with 11 bases between the two germline ends. CDR1 and CDR2 (germline): GTSNPN, SVGIG (reference sequence).

The chain has TRBV4-1 and TRBJ1-1; D is unclear. This CDR3 contains 13 residues. With 1 base removed from V and 3 bases from J, the gap between germline ends came to 6 bases. CDR1 MGHRA and CDR2 YSYEKL come from the germline V gene. The CDR3 spells CASSQVSYTEAFF. The CDR3, as DNA: TGCGCCAGCAGCCAAGTGTCCTACACTGAAGCTTTCTTT.

This chain connects TRBV7-3 to TRBJ2-7, with 9 bases lining up with TRBD2. V lost 5 bases to trimming and J lost 4 bases; unmatched junction nucleotides: 6. CDR1 SGHTA and CDR2 FQGTGA come from the germline V gene. This CDR3 comprises 14 residues. The CDR3 nucleotides read TGTGCCAGCAGCCTTAGCGGGAGAGAGTACGAGCAGTACTTC. Translated, it gives CASSLSGREYEQYF. The full variable domain, in which reference TRBV7-3 and TRBJ2-7 provide the parts outside the CDR3, is GAGVSQTPSNKVTEKGKYVELRCDPISGHTALYWYRQSLGQGPEFLIYFQGTGAADDSGLPNDRFFAVRPEGSVSTLKIQRTERGDSAVYLCASSLSGREYEQYFGPGTRLTVT.

On this clone: In the same sample, other DNA sequences code for this CDR3. The V gene is TRBV20-1, the J gene TRBJ2-3; no clear D gene. Germline CDR1 DFQATT, CDR2 SNEGSKA (reference sequence). Trimming took off 6 bases at V and 5 bases at J, with 6 bases between the two ends. The CDR3 consists of 10 residues. CDR3 region: CSAARDTQYF. The CDR3 coding sequence is TGCAGTGCCGCGAGAGATACGCAGTATTTT.

The V and J genes are TRBV6-1 and TRBJ2-1, with D possibly matching TRBD2 (5 bases). The germline V gene has CDR1 MNHNS and CDR2 SASEGT. V gave up 3 bases and J gave up 3 bases, with 12 bases separating them. This CDR3 is 15 amino acids long. The CDR3 nucleotides read TGTGCCAGCAGTGATCGGGATTACCTCTACAATGAGCAGTTCTTC. Amino acids: CASSDRDYLYNEQFF.

The rearrangement links TRBV7-9 to TRBJ2-7; no reliable D call. Trimming left V 0 bases short and J 0 bases short, with 9 bases between. The germline gives CDR1 SEHNR, CDR2 FQNEAQ (reference sequence). The CDR3 spans 15 residues. DNA of the CDR3: TGTGCCAGCAGCTTAGCGCAGCCAGGCTCCTACGAGCAGTACTTC. As protein: CASSLAQPGSYEQYF.

The rearrangement joins TRBV27 to TRBJ2-7, with 9 positions matching TRBD2. V gave up 0 bases and J gave up 3 bases; unmatched junction bases: 3. The CDR3 runs 15 residues. Germline V gene sequence: CDR1 MNHEY, CDR2 SMNVEV (reference sequence). The DNA for the CDR3 is TGTGCCAGCAGTTTATCCGGGACTAGCAGCTACGAGCAGTACTTC. This gives the protein CASSLSGTSSYEQYF.

The CDR3 sequence is CASSPGRSPNTGELFF. CDR3 DNA sequence: TGTGCCAGCAGCCCCGGCCGGAGCCCGAACACCGGGGAGCTGTTTTTT. The chain combines TRBV7-2 with TRBJ2-2; D not certain. V lost 5 bases to trimming and J lost 0 bases, with 13 bases between them. The CDR3 extends over 16 amino acids. Germline V lookup: CDR1 SGHTA, CDR2 FQGNSA.

The chain employs TRBV15 and TRBJ2-7, with D perhaps assigned TRBD1 or TRBD2 (6 bases each). This CDR3 is 14 amino acids long. Deletions cut 0 bases from V and 13 bases from J, with 19 bases between. Per germline, CDR1 LNHNV and CDR2 YYDKDF (reference sequence). The chain's CDR3 is CATSRDRGPWNSYF. The CDR3 coding sequence is TGTGCCACCAGCAGAGATCGGGGGCCTTGGAATTCATACTTC.

V is TRBV9 and J is TRBJ2-2; no firm D call. Trimming took 0 bases from V and 2 from J, leaving 11 bases between them. The CDR3 consists of 16 residues. CDR1 and CDR2 from the germline V gene are SGDLS and YYNGEE. CDR3 nucleotide sequence: TGTGCCAGCAGCGTAGAAACGGCTCTCAACACCGGGGAGCTGTTTTTT. Translated, it gives CASSVETALNTGELFF.

The chain has TRBV5-5 and TRBJ2-7, with unresolved D. The CDR3 is 15 amino acids. The germline CDR1 and CDR2 sequences are SGHKS and YYEKEE (reference sequence). V was clipped by 0 bases and J by 3 bases, with 13 bases between them. The CDR3 sequence is CASSLVGRLSYEQYF. Written as DNA, the CDR3 is TGTGCCAGCAGCTTGGTTGGGCGCCTAAGCTACGAGCAGTACTTC.

The CDR3 nucleotides are TGTGCCAGCATCCCTGGGAACACTGAAGCTTTCTTT. Protein sequence: CASIPGNTEAFF. This chain links TRBV28 with TRBJ1-1; D not certain. Trimming took 7 bases from V and 1 from J, leaving 7 bases between them. This CDR3 region has 12 residues. Germline CDR1 is MDHEN and CDR2 is SYDVKM.

This chain links TRBV2 with TRBJ2-3; possible D gene TRBD2, 6 bases. Germline CDR1 is SNHLY and CDR2 is FYNNEI. The V end was cut by 3 bases, the J end by 3 bases, with 10 bases between. The CDR3 is 14 amino acids. The DNA for the CDR3 is TGTGCCAGCAGTGATCGGAGGGGAACAGATACGCAGTATTTT. It codes for CASSDRRGTDTQYF.

The chain links TRBV5-1 to TRBJ2-6; D is undetermined. The CDR3 covers 15 residues. The germline CDR1 and CDR2 sequences are SGHRS and YFSETQ. Trimming shortened V by 0 bases and J by 2 bases, and 6 bases separated the two germline ends. The chain's CDR3 is CASSLALTGANVLTF. For the CDR3, the DNA is TGCGCCAGCAGCTTGGCCTTGACTGGGGCCAACGTCCTGACTTTC.

V and J are TRBV5-1 and TRBJ2-7, with 10 nucleotides matching TRBD1. This CDR3 is built from 17 residues. Trimming removed 0 bases from V and 2 bases from J; junction bases left unmatched: 8. Germline V gene sequence: CDR1 SGHRS, CDR2 YFSETQ. CDR3 sequence reads: CASSLAGTGVPPYEQYF. The CDR3 DNA follows: TGCGCCAGCAGCTTGGCCGGGACAGGGGTGCCACCCTACGAGCAGTACTTC. The whole variable domain, filled in from reference TRBV5-1 and TRBJ2-7, reads KAGVTQTPRYLIKTRGQQVTLSCSPISGHRSVSWYQQTPGQGLQFLFEYFSETQRNKGNFPGRFSGRQFSNSRSEMNVSTLELGDSALYLCASSLAGTGVPPYEQYFGPGTRLTVT.

The J gene is TRBJ2-2, the V gene TRBV5-1; 11 bases agree with TRBD2. Germline V gene lookup returns CDR1 SGHRS and CDR2 YFSETQ. The CDR3 totals 14 residues. The junction had 3 bases not matched to a gene; V was cut back by 7 bases and J by 4 bases. The CDR3 coding sequence is TGCGCCAGCCGGACTAGCGGGCTCACCGGGGAGCTGTTTTTT. This translates into CASRTSGLTGELFF. Full variable domain (outside the CDR3, taken from reference TRBV5-1 and TRBJ2-2): KAGVTQTPRYLIKTRGQQVTLSCSPISGHRSVSWYQQTPGQGLQFLFEYFSETQRNKGNFPGRFSGRQFSNSRSEMNVSTLELGDSALYLCASRTSGLTGELFFGEGSRLTVL.